The 18 T cell receptor beta chains below were found in one sample sequenced in a study of shared clonotypes between healthy human individuals. TCRdb keeps only in-frame clones here, not all; method: immunoSEQ multiplex PCR. The sample has 400,000 or so clones, around 96% seen once. The specimen was memory CD8+ T cells sorted from blood. Subset given: CD45RO+ cells pooled with CCR7-negative TemRA cells. The receptors here all came from a man aged 25-45 years in good health.

The J gene is TRBJ1-1, the V gene TRBV10-3; possibly TRBD1 for D (5 bases). The CDR3 runs to 14 residues. With 0 bases removed from V and 5 bases from J, the gap between germline ends came to 10 bases. CDR1 is ENHRY, CDR2 SYGVKD, per germline. The CDR3 nucleotides are TGTGCCATCAGTGAGTCGTCGCAGGGAACTGAAGCTTTCTTT. Protein sequence: CAISESSQGTEAFF.

This chain uses TRBV30 with TRBJ2-7, with D perhaps matching TRBD1 or TRBD2 (6 bases each). This CDR3 region has 13 residues. The germline gives CDR1 GTSNPN, CDR2 SVGIG (reference sequence). V gave up 3 bases and J gave up 5 bases, with 14 bases separating them. CDR3 residues: CAWSRGLTNEQYF. CDR3 sequence (DNA): TGTGCCTGGAGCCGGGGGCTTACCAACGAGCAGTACTTC. Variable domain in full (rest from reference TRBV30 and TRBJ2-7): SQTIHQWPATLVQPVGSPLSLECTVEGTSNPNLYWYRQAAGRGLQLLFYSVGIGQISSEVPQNLSASRPQDRQFILSSKKLLLSDSGFYLCAWSRGLTNEQYFGPGTRLTVT.

CDR3 in amino acids: CSVRTSGGSPNEQFF. Here the CDR3 DNA reads TGCAGCGTAAGGACTAGCGGAGGTTCGCCCAATGAGCAGTTCTTC. This chain connects TRBV29-1 to TRBJ2-1; 10 bases match TRBD2. The V and J ends lost 6 bases and 6 bases, in that order; junction bases with no gene match: 11. Germline values: CDR1 SQVTM, CDR2 ANQGSEA. This CDR3 is 15 amino acids long.

This chain links TRBV6-5 with TRBJ1-3, with D unresolved. CDR3 length: 15 amino acids. V was cut by 2 bases and J by 0 bases, with 8 bases left in between. Germline CDR1 and CDR2: MNHEY and SVGAGI. As DNA, the CDR3 is TGTGCCAGCAGTTACGGGGTGAGCTCTGGAAACACCATATATTTT. Translated, it gives CASSYGVSSGNTIYF.

This clone has only a few counts. The chain joins TRBV20-1 to TRBJ2-3; D is uncertain. V was cut by 1 base and J by 5 bases, with 1 base left in between. Germline assignment: CDR1 DFQATT and CDR2 SNEGSKA (reference sequence). This CDR3 is built from 10 residues. The CDR3 DNA sequence: TGCAGTGCTAGAGGAGATACGCAGTATTTT. Its translation is CSARGDTQYF.

This chain links TRBV4-2 with TRBJ2-2, with TRBD2 identical over 7 bases. V was clipped by 4 bases and J by 4 bases; unmatched bases: 18. The CDR3 runs 19 residues. CDR1 is LGHNA and CDR2 is YNFKEQ in the germline V gene. Here the CDR3 reads CASSPYSIGGGRRTGELFF. In DNA form, the CDR3 reads TGTGCCAGCAGCCCCTATAGCATTGGTGGCGGGAGACGCACCGGGGAGCTGTTTTTT.

V usage is TRBV19 and J usage is TRBJ2-5, with D maybe TRBD2 (6 bases). V was pared by 2 bases and J by 4 bases, with 11 bases between. CDR1 and CDR2 from the germline V gene are LNHDA and SQIVND (reference sequence). The CDR3 contains 14 residues. In DNA form, the CDR3 reads TGTGCCAGTAGTATATCCCCGGGACTAGAGACCCAGTACTTC. It yields the protein CASSISPGLETQYF.

The chain employs TRBV4-1 and TRBJ2-5, with TRBD2 matching 13 bases. This CDR3 has 16 residues. Per the germline V gene, CDR1 is MGHRA and CDR2 is YSYEKL. V was clipped by 4 bases and J by 0 bases; unmatched bases: 2. The CDR3 DNA reads TGCGCCAGCAGCCTGGGACTAGCGGGGAACCAAGAGACCCAGTACTTC. Encoded protein: CASSLGLAGNQETQYF.

The V gene is TRBV28, the J gene TRBJ1-2; 11 nucleotides line up with TRBD1. The J segment lost 2 bases and the V segment lost 6 bases, leaving 8 bases of the junction unmatched. The CDR3 loop spans 16 amino acids. In germline, CDR1 is MDHEN, CDR2 SYDVKM. CDR3 protein: CASRPDRGRPNYGYTF. Here the CDR3 DNA reads TGTGCCAGCAGGCCGGACAGGGGGCGACCGAACTATGGCTACACCTTC.

About this clone: Other DNA variants within this sample encode the same CDR3. V gene TRBV18 combines with J gene TRBJ1-3; D not resolved. This CDR3 is built from 14 residues. V dropped 0 bases and J dropped 1 base, with 4 bases sitting between them. Looked up from germline, CDR1 is KGHSH and CDR2 is LQKENI. CDR3 residues: CASSPPGSGNTIYF. The CDR3 DNA reads as TGTGCCAGCTCACCACCGGGGTCTGGAAACACCATATATTTT.

Of note for this clone: The germline gene is not matched at one end of the junction; a read error may be the cause. The V and J genes are TRBV7-7 and TRBJ2-7, with a tentative D call TRBD2 (5 bases). CDR3 length: 13 amino acids. Per germline, CDR1 SSHAT and CDR2 FNYEAQ (reference sequence). CDR3 sequence reads: CASSPPGFYEQYF. In nucleotides, the CDR3 is TGTGCTAGCAGCCCCCCGGGGTTCTACGAGCAGTACTTC.

This chain connects TRBV7-9 to TRBJ2-1; 8 bases fit TRBD1. This CDR3 comprises 17 residues. The V segment lost 2 bases and the J segment 7 bases; nucleotides outside the gene matches: 13. Germline CDR1 and CDR2: SEHNR and FQNEAQ (reference sequence). CDR3 amino acids: CASSLPWDRTSRNEQFF. DNA for the CDR3: TGTGCCAGCAGCTTACCGTGGGACAGGACTTCAAGGAATGAGCAGTTCTTC. The full variable domain, its missing parts supplied by reference TRBV7-9 and TRBJ2-1, is DTGVSQNPRHKITKRGQNVTFRCDPISEHNRLYWYRQTLGQGPEFLTYFQNEAQLEKSRLLSDRFSAERPKGSFSTLEIQRTEQGDSAMYLCASSLPWDRTSRNEQFFGPGTRLTVL.

The chain recombines TRBV27 with TRBJ2-7; 13 bases fit TRBD2. The V gene's germline CDR1 is MNHEY and CDR2 SMNVEV (reference sequence). The CDR3 has 15 amino acids. V dropped 5 bases and J dropped 3; count of bases not matched to a gene: 4. CDR3 region: CASSRLAGGYYEQYF. In DNA form, the CDR3 reads TGTGCCAGCAGTCGACTAGCGGGAGGATACTACGAGCAGTACTTC.

The chain recombines TRBV6-4 with TRBJ2-7; TRBD2 agrees at 7 bases. CDR1 is MRHNA, CDR2 SNTAGT, per germline. V was pared by 2 bases and J by 3 bases, with 10 bases of the junction left unmatched. This CDR3 is 16 amino acids long. CDR3 protein: CASSDTWREKVYEQYF. CDR3 DNA sequence: TGTGCCAGCAGTGACACATGGCGGGAGAAGGTCTACGAGCAGTACTTC.

The chain uses TRBV5-4 and TRBJ2-3; tentatively, D is TRBD1 (6 bases). The CDR3 length is 14 residues. Germline CDR1 reads SGHNT; CDR2 reads YYREEE (reference sequence). Trimming took 3 bases from V and 2 from J, leaving 10 bases between them. The CDR3 region is CASSSGQTTDTQYF. As DNA, the CDR3 is TGTGCCAGCAGCTCTGGACAGACCACAGATACGCAGTATTTT.

The rearrangement joins TRBV10-3 to TRBJ1-1; D is possibly TRBD1 (5 bases). In germline, CDR1 is ENHRY, CDR2 SYGVKD. The CDR3 is made up of 14 amino acids. V lost 7 bases to trimming and J lost 0 bases, with 12 bases between them. The CDR3 reads CAITRDSMNTEAFF. The CDR3 region has the DNA TGTGCCATCACTCGAGACAGCATGAACACTGAAGCTTTCTTT.

The chain uses TRBV28 and TRBJ2-5; 11 bases align to TRBD2. V was clipped by 8 bases and J by 4 bases; unmatched bases: 6. The CDR3 covers 14 residues. CDR1 is MDHEN and CDR2 is SYDVKM in the germline V gene. The chain's CDR3 is CASSRLAGGETQYF. In DNA form, the CDR3 reads TGTGCCAGCTCGCGCCTAGCGGGAGGAGAGACCCAGTACTTC.

The genes are TRBV29-1 and TRBJ2-5; 9 bases fit TRBD1. This CDR3 has 14 residues. J was trimmed by 7 bases and V by 6 bases; bases with no gene match: 12. CDR1 is SQVTM, CDR2 ANQGSEA, per germline. CDR3 sequence reads: CSVPDRGHLLTQYF. The CDR3 coding sequence is TGCAGCGTCCCGGACAGGGGACACCTCCTGACCCAGTACTTC.